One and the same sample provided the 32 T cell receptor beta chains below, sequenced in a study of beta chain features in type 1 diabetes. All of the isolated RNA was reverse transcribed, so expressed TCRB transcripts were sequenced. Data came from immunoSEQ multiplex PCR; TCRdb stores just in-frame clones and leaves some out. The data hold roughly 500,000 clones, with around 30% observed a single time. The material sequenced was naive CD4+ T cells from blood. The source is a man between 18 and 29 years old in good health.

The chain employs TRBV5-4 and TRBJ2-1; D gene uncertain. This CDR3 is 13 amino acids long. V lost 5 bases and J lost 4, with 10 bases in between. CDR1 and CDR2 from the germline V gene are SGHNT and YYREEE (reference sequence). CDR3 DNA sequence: TGTGCCAGCAGTCGCGCTTCTTACAATGAGCAGTTCTTC. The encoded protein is CASSRASYNEQFF.

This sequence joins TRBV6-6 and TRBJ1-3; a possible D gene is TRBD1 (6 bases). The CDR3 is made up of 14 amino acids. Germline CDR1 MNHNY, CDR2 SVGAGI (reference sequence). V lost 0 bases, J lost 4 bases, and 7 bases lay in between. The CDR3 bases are TGTGCCAGCAGTTACTCTGGACAGGGAAACACCATATATTTT. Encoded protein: CASSYSGQGNTIYF.

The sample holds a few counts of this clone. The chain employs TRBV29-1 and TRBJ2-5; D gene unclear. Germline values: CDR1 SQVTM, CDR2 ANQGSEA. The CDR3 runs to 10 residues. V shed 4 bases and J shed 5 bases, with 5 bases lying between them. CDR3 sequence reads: CSVGWETQYF. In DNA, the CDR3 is TGCAGCGTTGGATGGGAGACCCAGTACTTC.

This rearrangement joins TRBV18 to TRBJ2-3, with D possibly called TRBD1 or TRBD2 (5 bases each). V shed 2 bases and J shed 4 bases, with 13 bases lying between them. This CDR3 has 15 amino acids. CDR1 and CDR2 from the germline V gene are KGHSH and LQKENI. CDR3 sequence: CASSPGRGRADTQYF. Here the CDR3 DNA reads TGTGCCAGCTCACCAGGCCGGGGCAGGGCAGATACGCAGTATTTT.

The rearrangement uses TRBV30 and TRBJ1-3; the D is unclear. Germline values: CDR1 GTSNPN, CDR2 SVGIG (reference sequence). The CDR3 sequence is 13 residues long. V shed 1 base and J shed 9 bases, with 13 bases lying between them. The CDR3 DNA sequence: TGTGCCTGGAGTGCAAGTACCGGCCGCACCATATATTTT. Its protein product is CAWSASTGRTIYF.

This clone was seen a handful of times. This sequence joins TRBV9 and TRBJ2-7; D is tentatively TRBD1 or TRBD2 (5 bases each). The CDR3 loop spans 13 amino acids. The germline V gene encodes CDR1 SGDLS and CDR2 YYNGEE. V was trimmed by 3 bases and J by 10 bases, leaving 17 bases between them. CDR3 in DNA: TGTGCCAGCAGCGAAGGAGCTCAGGGACGCCAGTACTTC. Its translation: CASSEGAQGRQYF.

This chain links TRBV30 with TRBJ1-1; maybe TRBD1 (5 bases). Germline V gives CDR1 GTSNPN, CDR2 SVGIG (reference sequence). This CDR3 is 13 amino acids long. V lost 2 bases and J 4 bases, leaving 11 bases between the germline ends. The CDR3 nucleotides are TGTGCCTGGAGTACGTCGGGGGGCACTGAAGCTTTCTTT. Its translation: CAWSTSGGTEAFF. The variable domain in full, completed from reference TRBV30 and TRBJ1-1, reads SQTIHQWPATLVQPVGSPLSLECTVEGTSNPNLYWYRQAAGRGLQLLFYSVGIGQISSEVPQNLSASRPQDRQFILSSKKLLLSDSGFYLCAWSTSGGTEAFFGQGTRLTVV.

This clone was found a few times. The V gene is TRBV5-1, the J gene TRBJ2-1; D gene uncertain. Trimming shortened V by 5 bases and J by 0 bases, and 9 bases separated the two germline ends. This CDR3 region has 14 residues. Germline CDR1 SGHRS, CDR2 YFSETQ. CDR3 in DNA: TGCGCCAGCAGGTCGGCGGACTCCTACAATGAGCAGTTCTTC. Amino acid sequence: CASRSADSYNEQFF.

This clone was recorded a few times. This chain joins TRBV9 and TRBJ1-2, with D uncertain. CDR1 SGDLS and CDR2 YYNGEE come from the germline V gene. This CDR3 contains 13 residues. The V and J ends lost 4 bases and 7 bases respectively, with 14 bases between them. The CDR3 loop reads CASSLGSGFGYTF. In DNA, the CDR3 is TGTGCCAGCAGCCTGGGTTCAGGTTTTGGCTACACCTTC.

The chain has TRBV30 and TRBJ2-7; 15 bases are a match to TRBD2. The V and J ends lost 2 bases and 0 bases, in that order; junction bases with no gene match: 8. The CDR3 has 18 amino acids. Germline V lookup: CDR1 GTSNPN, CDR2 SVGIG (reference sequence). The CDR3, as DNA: TGTGCCTGGAGTCGACCGGGACTAGCGGGAGGCCCCTCCTACGAGCAGTACTTC. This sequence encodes CAWSRPGLAGGPSYEQYF.

The CDR3 DNA reads TGCGCCAGCAGTGAAGTACAAGAGACCCAGTACTTC. Residues: CASSEVQETQYF. This chain joins TRBV10-2 and TRBJ2-5; D remains unclear. The CDR3 consists of 12 residues. From germline, CDR1 is WSHSY and CDR2 SAAADI. Trimming removed 3 bases from V and 2 bases from J, with 4 bases in between.

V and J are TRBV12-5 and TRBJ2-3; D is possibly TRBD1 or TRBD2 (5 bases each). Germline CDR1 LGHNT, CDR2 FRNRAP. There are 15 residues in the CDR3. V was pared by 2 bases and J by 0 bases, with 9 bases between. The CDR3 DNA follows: TGTGCTAGTGGTTTGCTTGGGGGAAGCACAGATACGCAGTATTTT. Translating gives CASGLLGGSTDTQYF. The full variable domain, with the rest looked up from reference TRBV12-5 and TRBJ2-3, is DARVTQTPRHKVTEMGQEVTMRCQPILGHNTVFWYRQTMMQGLELLAYFRNRAPLDDSGMPKDRFSAEMPDATLATLKIQPSEPRDSAVYFCASGLLGGSTDTQYFGPGTRLTVL.

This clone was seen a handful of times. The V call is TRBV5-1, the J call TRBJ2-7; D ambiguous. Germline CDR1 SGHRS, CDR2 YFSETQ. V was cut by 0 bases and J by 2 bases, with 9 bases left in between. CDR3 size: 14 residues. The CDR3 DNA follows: TGCGCCAGCAGCTTGGATTACCTGGCCTACGAGCAGTACTTC. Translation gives CASSLDYLAYEQYF. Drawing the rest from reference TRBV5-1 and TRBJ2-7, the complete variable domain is KAGVTQTPRYLIKTRGQQVTLSCSPISGHRSVSWYQQTPGQGLQFLFEYFSETQRNKGNFPGRFSGRQFSNSRSEMNVSTLELGDSALYLCASSLDYLAYEQYFGPGTRLTVT.

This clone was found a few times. In DNA form, the CDR3 reads TGCGCCAGCAGCTCATACAGGGGCGGCTACGAGCAGTACTTC. Protein sequence: CASSSYRGGYEQYF. The chain uses TRBV4-3 and TRBJ2-7; 7 nucleotides match TRBD1. Germline loops: CDR1 LGHNA, CDR2 YSLEER. There are 14 residues in the CDR3. The ends lost 5 bases at V and 3 bases at J; junction bases unmatched: 7.

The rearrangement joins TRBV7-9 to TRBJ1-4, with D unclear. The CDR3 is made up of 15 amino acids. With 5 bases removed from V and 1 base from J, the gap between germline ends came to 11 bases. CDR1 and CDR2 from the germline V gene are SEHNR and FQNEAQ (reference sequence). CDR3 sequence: CASSLEGRTNEKLFF. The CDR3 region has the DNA TGTGCCAGCAGCCTCGAGGGTAGAACTAATGAAAAACTGTTTTTT.

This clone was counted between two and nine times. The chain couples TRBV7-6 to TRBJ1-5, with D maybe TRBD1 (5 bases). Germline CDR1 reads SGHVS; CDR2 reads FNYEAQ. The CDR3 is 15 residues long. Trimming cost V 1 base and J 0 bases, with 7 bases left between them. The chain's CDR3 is CASSLDGASNQPQHF. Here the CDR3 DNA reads TGTGCCAGCAGCTTAGACGGGGCTAGCAATCAGCCCCAGCATTTT.

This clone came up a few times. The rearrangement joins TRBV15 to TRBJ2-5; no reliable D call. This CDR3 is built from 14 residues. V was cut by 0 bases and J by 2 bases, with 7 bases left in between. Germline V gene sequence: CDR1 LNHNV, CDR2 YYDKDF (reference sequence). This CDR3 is CATSRDRQQETQYF. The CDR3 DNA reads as TGTGCCACCAGCAGAGATAGGCAGCAAGAGACCCAGTACTTC.

CDR3 sequence (DNA): TGTGCCAGCAGCGTAGTACCGGCGCACTCCTACGAGCAGTACTTC. This translates into CASSVVPAHSYEQYF. The chain carries TRBV9 and TRBJ2-7; D not certain. The CDR3 has 15 amino acids. V lost 0 bases, J lost 0 bases, and 10 bases lay in between. In germline, CDR1 is SGDLS, CDR2 YYNGEE. Together with reference TRBV9 and TRBJ2-7, the CDR3 gives the full variable domain: DSGVTQTPKHLITATGQRVTLRCSPRSGDLSVYWYQQSLDQGLQFLIQYYNGEERAKGNILERFSAQQFPDLHSELNLSSLELGDSALYFCASSVVPAHSYEQYFGPGTRLTVT.

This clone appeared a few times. CDR3 amino acids: CSVAGVLNTEAFF. In DNA form, the CDR3 reads TGCAGCGTTGCAGGGGTCCTGAACACTGAAGCTTTCTTT. The gene calls are TRBV29-1 and TRBJ1-1, with a weak D call TRBD1 (6 bases). The CDR3 extends over 13 amino acids. The V and J ends lost 4 bases and 0 bases respectively, with 9 bases between them. CDR1 and CDR2 (germline): SQVTM, ANQGSEA.

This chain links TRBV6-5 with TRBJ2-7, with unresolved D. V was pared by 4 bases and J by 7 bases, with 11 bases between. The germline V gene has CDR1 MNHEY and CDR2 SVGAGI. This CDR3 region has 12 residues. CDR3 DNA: TGTGCCAGCAGTTCGATCAGTCGGGAGCAGTACTTC. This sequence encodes CASSSISREQYF.

The CDR3 region has the DNA TGTGCCAGCATCGGCAACTATGGCTACACCTTC. Amino acids: CASIGNYGYTF. The chain employs TRBV28 and TRBJ1-2; D gene uncertain. V was clipped by 7 bases and J by 2 bases, with 5 bases between them. The germline gives CDR1 MDHEN, CDR2 SYDVKM. The CDR3 spans 11 residues.

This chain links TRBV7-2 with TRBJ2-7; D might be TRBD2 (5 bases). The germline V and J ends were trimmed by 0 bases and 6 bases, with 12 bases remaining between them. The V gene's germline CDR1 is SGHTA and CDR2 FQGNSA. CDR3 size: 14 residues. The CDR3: CASSLAGLAIEQYF. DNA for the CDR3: TGTGCCAGCAGCTTAGCAGGACTGGCTATCGAGCAGTACTTC.

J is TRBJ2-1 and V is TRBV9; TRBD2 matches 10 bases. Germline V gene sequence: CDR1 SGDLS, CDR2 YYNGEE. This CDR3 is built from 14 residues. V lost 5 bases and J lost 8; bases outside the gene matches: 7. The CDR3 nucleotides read TGTGCCAGCAGTCCAGGACTAGCGGTCCATGAGCAGTTCTTC. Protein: CASSPGLAVHEQFF.

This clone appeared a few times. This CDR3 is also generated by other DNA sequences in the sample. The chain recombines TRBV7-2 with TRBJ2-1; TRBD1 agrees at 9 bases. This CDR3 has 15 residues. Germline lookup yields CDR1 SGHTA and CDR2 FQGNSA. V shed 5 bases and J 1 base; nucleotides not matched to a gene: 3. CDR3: CASSLDRGSYNEQFF. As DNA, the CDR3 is TGTGCCAGCAGCCTCGACAGGGGGTCCTACAATGAGCAGTTCTTC.

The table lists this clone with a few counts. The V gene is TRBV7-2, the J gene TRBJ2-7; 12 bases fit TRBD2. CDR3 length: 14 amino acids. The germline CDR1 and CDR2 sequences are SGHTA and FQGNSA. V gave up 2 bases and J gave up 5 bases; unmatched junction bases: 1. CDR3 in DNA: TGTGCCAGCAGCTTAACTAGCGGGAGGAACGAGCAGTACTTC. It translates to CASSLTSGRNEQYF.

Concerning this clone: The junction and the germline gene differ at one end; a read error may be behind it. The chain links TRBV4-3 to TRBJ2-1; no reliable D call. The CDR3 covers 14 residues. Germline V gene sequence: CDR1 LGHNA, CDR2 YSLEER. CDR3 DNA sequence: TGCGCCAGCAGACAAGGGCCAACCTACAATGAGCAGTTCTTC. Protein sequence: CASRQGPTYNEQFF.

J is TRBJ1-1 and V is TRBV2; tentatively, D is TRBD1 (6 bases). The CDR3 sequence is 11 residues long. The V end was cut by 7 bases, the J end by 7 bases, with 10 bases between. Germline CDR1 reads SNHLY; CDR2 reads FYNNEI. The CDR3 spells CASIRQVEAFF. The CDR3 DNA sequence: TGTGCCAGCATTCGACAGGTTGAAGCTTTCTTT. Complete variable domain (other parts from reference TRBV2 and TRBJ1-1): EPEVTQTPSHQVTQMGQEVILRCVPISNHLYFYWYRQILGQKVEFLVSFYNNEISEKSEIFDDQFSVERPDGSNFTLKIRSTKLEDSAMYFCASIRQVEAFFGQGTRLTVV.

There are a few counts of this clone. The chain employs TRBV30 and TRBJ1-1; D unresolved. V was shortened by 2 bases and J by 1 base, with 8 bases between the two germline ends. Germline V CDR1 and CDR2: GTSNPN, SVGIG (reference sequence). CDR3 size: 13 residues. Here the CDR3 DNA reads TGTGCCTGGAGTCGTCCGGGGAACACTGAAGCTTTCTTT. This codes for CAWSRPGNTEAFF.

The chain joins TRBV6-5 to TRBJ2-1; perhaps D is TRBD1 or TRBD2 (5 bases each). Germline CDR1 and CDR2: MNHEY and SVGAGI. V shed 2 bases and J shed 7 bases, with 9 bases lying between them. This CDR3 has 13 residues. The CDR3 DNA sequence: TGTGCCAGCAGTTACGAGAGGGGAAATGAGCAGTTCTTC. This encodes CASSYERGNEQFF.

This chain's CDR3 is CASSSRGLDNEQFF. CDR3 in DNA: TGCGCCAGCAGCTCCAGGGGGCTAGACAATGAGCAGTTCTTC. The chain is built from TRBV5-1 and TRBJ2-1; 8 bases agree with TRBD1. The CDR3 contains 14 residues. The ends lost 3 bases at V and 5 bases at J; junction bases unmatched: 4. Germline loops: CDR1 SGHRS, CDR2 YFSETQ.

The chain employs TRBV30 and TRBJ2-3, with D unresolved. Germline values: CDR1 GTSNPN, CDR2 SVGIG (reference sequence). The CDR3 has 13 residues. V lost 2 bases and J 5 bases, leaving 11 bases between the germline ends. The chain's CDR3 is CAWSLRAEDTQYF. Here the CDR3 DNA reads TGTGCCTGGAGTTTAAGGGCTGAAGATACGCAGTATTTT.

The CDR3 loop reads CASSSRTSGGGSYNEQFF. The CDR3 DNA reads as TGTGCCAGCAGCTCCAGGACTAGCGGTGGCGGCTCCTACAATGAGCAGTTCTTC. The V and J genes are TRBV7-9 and TRBJ2-1; 10 bases are shared with TRBD2. The CDR3 runs 18 residues. Germline CDR1 and CDR2: SEHNR and FQNEAQ (reference sequence). J was trimmed by 0 bases and V by 4 bases; bases with no gene match: 9.